One sample yielded the 7 T cell receptor beta chains listed below, sequenced in a study of T cell repertoires in cytomegalovirus infection. One entry per CDR3 protein, called by TCRdb with MiXCR from the reads. The sample contains 750,000 to 950,000 distinct CDR3 sequences, about 29% of which appear only once. These receptors' antigens are unknown. Sequenced here: cultured CD8+ T cells from PBMCs, sampled from culture after CMV antigen stimulation. These receptor sequences come from a human donor in good health (CMV status not recorded). Some clones in this sample may be carry-over from other donors' samples.

This clonotype was found a few times. CDR3 nucleotides: TGTGCCAGCAGTCTCCCGCGGGGGAATGGCTACACCTTC. This encodes CASSLPRGNGYTF. The chain employs TRBV12-3 or TRBV12-4 and TRBJ1-2; possible D gene TRBD1, 5 bases. This CDR3 spans 13 amino acids. Deletions cut 5 bases from V and 6 bases from J, with 13 bases between.

This clonotype was counted at least ten times. V and J are TRBV27 and TRBJ1-2; 7 bases fit TRBD1. Germline V gene lookup returns CDR1 MNHEY and CDR2 SMNVEV (reference sequence). V was pared by 4 bases and J by 6 bases, with 5 bases of the junction left unmatched. The CDR3 runs to 13 residues. Here the CDR3 DNA reads TGTGCCAGCAGTTACGGCCAGGGGGATGGCTACACCTTC. Its translation is CASSYGQGDGYTF.

The gene calls are TRBV5-6 and TRBJ2-1; tentatively, D is TRBD2 (7 bases). Germline loops: CDR1 SGHDT, CDR2 YYEEEE. The CDR3 has 14 amino acids. V lost 4 bases, J lost 8 bases, and 16 bases lay in between. The CDR3 DNA reads as TGTGCCAGCAGCCCAGAGGGGGGGGGTGATGAGCAGTTCTTC. It codes for CASSPEGGGDEQFF.

This clonotype showed up just a few times. The gene calls are TRBV7-3 and TRBJ2-3; TRBD1 aligns across 9 bases. CDR1 SGHTA and CDR2 FQGTGA come from the germline V gene. After removal of 2 bases from V and 4 bases from J, the junction contained 10 bases not matched to a gene. The CDR3 has 17 residues. This CDR3 is CASSLGRGTGSADTQYF. In nucleotides, the CDR3 is TGTGCCAGCAGCTTAGGGAGGGGGACAGGGAGCGCAGATACGCAGTATTTT.

Worth noting for this clonotype: Likely a read error: the CDR3 ends without its conserved phenylalanine or tryptophan. The chain employs TRBV10-3 and TRBJ2-1, with D perhaps TRBD1 (5 bases). V shed 10 bases and J shed 7 bases, with 14 bases lying between them. This CDR3 comprises 12 residues. Germline CDR1 reads ENHRY; CDR2 reads SYGVKD. The CDR3, as DNA: TGTGCCACATTGACAGAAGGGAATGAGCAGTTCTAC. It specifies CATLTEGNEQFY.

This rearrangement joins TRBV6-2 or TRBV6-3 to TRBJ2-7, with 14 bases lining up with TRBD2. Trimming cost V 5 bases and J 4 bases; bases outside gene matches: 13. The CDR3 runs 18 residues. Per germline, CDR1 MNHEY and CDR2 SVGEGT. The CDR3 region has the DNA TGTGCCAGCAGTCCAGGACTAGCGGGGGGTGCCTTTGAGTACGAGCAGTACGTC. Amino acids: CASSPGLAGGAFEYEQYV.

The chain employs TRBV6-5 and TRBJ2-7; 7 bases line up with TRBD1. J gave up 2 bases and V 1 base, and 5 bases lay outside the gene matches. Germline V gives CDR1 MNHEY, CDR2 SVGAGI. The CDR3 is 15 amino acids. In nucleotides, the CDR3 is TGTGCCAGCAGTTACTACGGGACAGCCGCCTACGAGCAGTACTTC. It codes for CASSYYGTAAYEQYF.